This T cell receptor beta chain was sequenced for a study of blood T cells in healthy people across ages. Study background: About one barcoded beta molecule per two T cells came from capture by template switching.

The use of a sample-barcoded 5' primer and a J-beta primer mix characterized a second PCR of roughly 7 to 11 cycles. The template-switch adaptor was a 5' adaptor with 12 random nucleotides. It tagged each cDNA molecule. From the 5' RACE reads, TCRdb called clonotypes with MiXCR, one entry per CDR3 protein. The data show around 580,000 distinct CDR3 sequences, with around 48% seen just once and approximately 23% held by the top ten. Findings of the study overall: The long-lived group displayed more naive CD4+ cells, plus higher diversity, than the aged donors did.

As concerns this clonotype: Its antigen remains unknown.

After removal of 2 bases from V and 5 bases from J, the junction contained 8 bases not matched to a gene. CDR1 and CDR2 from the germline V gene are SGHTA and FQGNSA. This CDR3 is 16 amino acids long. This sequence joins TRBV7-2 and TRBJ2-4; 8 nucleotides match TRBD2. Sequenced sample: blood. This clonotype was obtained from a man of 80 years or more in good health. CDR3: CASSLLAGGVQNIQYF. CDR3 nucleotide sequence: TGTGCCAGCAGCTTACTAGCCGGGGGGGTCCAAAACATTCAGTACTTC.